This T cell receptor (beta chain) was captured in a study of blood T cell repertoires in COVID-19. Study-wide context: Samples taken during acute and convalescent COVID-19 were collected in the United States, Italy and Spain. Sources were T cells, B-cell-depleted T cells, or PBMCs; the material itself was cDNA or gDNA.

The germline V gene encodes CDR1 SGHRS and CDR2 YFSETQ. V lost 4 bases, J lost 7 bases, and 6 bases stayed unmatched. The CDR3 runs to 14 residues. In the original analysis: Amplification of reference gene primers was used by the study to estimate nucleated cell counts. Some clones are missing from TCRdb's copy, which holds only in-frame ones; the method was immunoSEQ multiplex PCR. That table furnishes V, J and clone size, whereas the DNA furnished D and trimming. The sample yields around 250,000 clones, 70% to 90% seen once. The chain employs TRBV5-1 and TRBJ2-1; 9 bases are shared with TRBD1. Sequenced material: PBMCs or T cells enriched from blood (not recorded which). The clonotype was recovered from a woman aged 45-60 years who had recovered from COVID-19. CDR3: CASSLDRGSNEQFF. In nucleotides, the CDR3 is TGCGCCAGCAGCCTGGACAGGGGAAGTAATGAGCAGTTCTTC.